These T cell receptor beta chains were read from a single sample in a study of molecular identifiers for immune sequencing clone quantification. Each CDR3 protein is one row after TCRdb ran MiXCR on the PCR reads. The data hold around 480,000 distinct CDR3 sequences, with about 25% observed a single time. Sequenced input: naive CD8+ T cells from blood, with Jurkat cell RNA spiked in. The origin of the receptors is a human donor in good health. Some libraries in this study had Jurkat cell RNA spiked in. Each CDR3 is given with its conserved first and last residue. D genes are given only for firm matches. A row's size may be missing; if present it is once, few, many or a size class.

j_gene | d_gene | abundance | len | v_gene | CDR3aa | CDR3nt
TRBJ2-7 | TRBD1 | - | 16 | TRBV4-1 | CASSQEGTGPFYEQYF | TGCGCCAGCAGCCAAGAGGGGACAGGGCCGTTCTACGAGCAGTACTTC
TRBJ2-7 | TRBD1 | few | 15 | TRBV7-9 | CASSLLTGGNYEQYF | TGTGCCAGCAGCTTACTCACAGGGGGTAACTACGAGCAGTACTTC
TRBJ1-5 | - | few | 18 | TRBV20-1 | CSAAGLNRDTKINQPQHF | TGCAGTGCCGCAGGTCTGAACCGGGACACCAAAATCAATCAGCCCCAGCATTTT
TRBJ1-1 | - | many | 14 | TRBV5-6 | CASSQGAGSTEAFF | TGTGCCAGCAGCCAAGGAGCAGGGTCCACTGAAGCTTTCTTT
TRBJ2-7 | - | few | 13 | TRBV7-6 | CASSSGVSYEQYF | TGTGCCAGCAGCTCCGGGGTCTCCTACGAGCAGTACTTC
TRBJ2-7 | - | - | 13 | TRBV7-8 | CASTPPGLLEQYF | TGTGCCAGCACCCCCCCGGGACTTCTTGAGCAATACTTC
TRBJ1-1 | - | - | 14 | TRBV27 | CASSLYGPNTEAFF | TGTGCCAGCAGTTTATACGGGCCGAACACTGAAGCTTTCTTT
TRBJ2-3 | TRBD2 | few | 17 | TRBV7-6 | CASSLELAGQPTDTQYF | TGTGCCAGCAGCTTAGAACTAGCGGGACAACCCACAGATACGCAGTATTTT
TRBJ2-7 | TRBD2 | few | 15 | TRBV27 | CAARTIAGGTYEQYF | TGTGCCGCGCGAACCATTGCGGGAGGGACCTACGAGCAGTACTTC
TRBJ1-5 | - | - | 16 | TRBV27 | CASSSAGAGSNQPQHF | TGTGCCAGCAGTTCCGCGGGGGCGGGCAGCAATCAGCCCCAGCATTTT
TRBJ2-4 | - | - | 14 | TRBV11-2 | CASSLDGSQNIQYF | TGTGCCAGCAGCTTAGATGGGTCCCAAAACATTCAGTACTTC
TRBJ1-5 | - | - | 15 | TRBV27 | CASGILWGSNQPQHF | TGTGCCAGCGGCATCTTATGGGGGTCGAATCAGCCCCAGCATTTT
TRBJ2-7 | - | - | 13 | TRBV7-9 | CASSEGEHYEQYF | TGTGCCAGCAGCGAAGGGGAACACTACGAGCAGTACTTC
TRBJ2-5 | TRBD2 | - | 17 | TRBV2 | CASTKGRGEPSQETQYF | TGTGCCAGCACCAAGGGACGGGGGGAGCCCAGTCAAGAGACCCAGTACTTC
TRBJ2-1 | TRBD2 | few | 16 | TRBV4-2 | CASSQASGRAYNEQFF | TGTGCCAGCAGCCAGGCGAGCGGGAGGGCCTACAATGAGCAGTTCTTC
TRBJ2-7 | - | few | 12 | TRBV7-9 | CASSLALDEQYF | TGTGCCAGCAGCTTAGCCTTGGATGAGCAGTACTTC
TRBJ1-1 | - | many | 12 | TRBV4-3 | CASSHFNREAFF | TGCGCCAGCAGCCACTTCAACAGGGAAGCTTTCTTT
TRBJ2-5 | TRBD2 | few | 15 | TRBV12-3/TRBV12-4 | CASTQLAGGPETQYF | TGTGCCAGCACCCAACTAGCGGGGGGGCCAGAGACCCAGTACTTC
TRBJ2-7 | TRBD1 | few | 13 | TRBV27 | CASSRDRGHEQYF | TGTGCCAGCAGCCGGGACAGGGGGCACGAGCAGTACTTC
TRBJ2-7 | TRBD2 | - | 14 | TRBV6-5 | CASSYSASGKEQYF | TGTGCCAGCAGTTACTCCGCTAGCGGGAAAGAGCAGTACTTC
TRBJ2-1 | - | - | 13 | TRBV29-1 | CSVEEGGRAEQFF | TGCAGCGTTGAAGAGGGGGGTAGGGCTGAGCAGTTCTTC
TRBJ2-5 | TRBD2 | few | 15 | TRBV7-9 | CASSLRNAGVKTQYF | TGTGCCAGCAGCTTACGTAACGCGGGAGTGAAGACCCAGTACTTC
TRBJ2-1 | - | once | 14 | TRBV11-2 | CASSLDGTHNEQSF | TGTGCCAGCAGCTTAGATGGGACCCACAATGAGCAGTCCTTC
TRBJ1-1 | TRBD1 | many | 13 | TRBV29-1 | CSVPTGKHTEAFF | TGCAGCGTCCCGACAGGGAAGCACACTGAAGCTTTCTTT
TRBJ2-1 | TRBD2 | - | 17 | TRBV4-1 | CASSQGLASGSGNEQFF | TGCGCCAGCAGCCAAGGCCTTGCTAGCGGGAGCGGCAATGAGCAGTTCTTC
TRBJ2-5 | - | - | 14 | TRBV11-2 | CASSLGASQETQYF | TGTGCCAGCAGCTTGGGGGCCTCCCAAGAGACCCAGTACTTC
TRBJ2-2 | - | - | 15 | TRBV23-1 | CVRPKTPQDTGELFF | TGCGTCAGACCTAAGACCCCTCAGGACACCGGGGAGCTGTTTTTT
TRBJ1-3 | TRBD1 | many | 14 | TRBV7-9 | CASRTGDDLNTIYF | TGTGCCAGCCGGACAGGGGACGATTTGAACACCATATATTTT
TRBJ2-7 | - | - | 14 | TRBV3-1 | CAGSSIRGPYEQYF | TGTGCCGGCAGCTCAATTAGGGGACCCTACGAGCAGTACTTC
TRBJ2-3 | TRBD2 | many | 14 | TRBV5-1 | CASTSGSTPDTQYF | TGCGCCAGCACTAGCGGGAGTACGCCAGATACGCAGTATTTT
TRBJ2-1 | - | many | 17 | TRBV14 | CASSQTLAPGSYNEQFF | TGTGCCAGCAGCCAAACCCTAGCGCCCGGATCCTACAATGAGCAGTTCTTC
TRBJ2-1 | - | - | 14 | TRBV12-3/TRBV12-4 | CASTPDGPYNEQFF | TGTGCCAGCACTCCGGATGGCCCCTACAATGAGCAGTTCTTC
TRBJ1-1 | - | many | 13 | TRBV5-5 | CASSLGAGTEAFF | TGTGCCAGCAGCTTGGGGGCCGGCACTGAAGCTTTCTTT
TRBJ2-7 | TRBD1 | many | 13 | TRBV11-1 | CASSTGGPYEQYF | TGTGCCAGCAGCACAGGGGGTCCCTACGAGCAGTACTTC
TRBJ2-5 | - | many | 16 | TRBV12-3/TRBV12-4 | CASSHYGELYQETQYF | TGTGCCAGCAGCCATTATGGGGAGCTGTACCAAGAGACCCAGTACTTC
TRBJ2-5 | - | - | 15 | TRBV7-9 | CASSLSGDLSPGQYF | TGTGCCAGCAGCTTATCGGGGGACTTGAGCCCGGGCCAGTACTTC
TRBJ2-3 | - | many | 13 | TRBV6-5 | CASSVHSLGTQYF | TGTGCCAGCAGTGTCCACTCCTTGGGTACGCAGTATTTT
TRBJ2-4 | - | many | 13 | TRBV13 | CASSLMVKNIQYF | TGTGCCAGCAGCTTGATGGTCAAAAACATTCAGTACTTC
TRBJ1-4 | TRBD1 | few | 14 | TRBV6-5 | CASRHRGANEKLFF | TGTGCCAGCAGACACAGGGGCGCTAATGAAAAACTGTTTTTT
TRBJ2-7 | - | few | 14 | TRBV12-3/TRBV12-4 | CASSFGDGYYEQYF | TGTGCCAGCAGTTTCGGGGACGGCTACTACGAGCAGTACTTC
TRBJ2-7 | - | - | 13 | TRBV5-1 | CASGLDLLYERYF | TGCGCCAGCGGCTTAGACCTTTTGTACGAGCGGTACTTC
TRBJ2-7 | - | many | 16 | TRBV4-3 | CASSLKTGTGVYEQYF | TGCGCCAGCAGCCTTAAGACCGGGACGGGTGTCTACGAGCAGTACTTC
TRBJ2-7 | - | many | 13 | TRBV5-5 | CASSFGPPYEQYF | TGTGCCAGCAGCTTCGGGCCACCCTACGAGCAGTACTTC
TRBJ2-3 | - | - | 16 | TRBV3-1 | CASSLSVVRATDTQYF | TGTGCCAGCAGCCTATCTGTGGTCCGGGCCACAGATACGCAGTATTTT
TRBJ1-1 | TRBD1 | many | 14 | TRBV7-6 | CASSLGDRGLEAFF | TGTGCCAGCAGTCTAGGGGACAGGGGCCTTGAAGCTTTCTTT
TRBJ2-7 | TRBD2 | few | 13 | TRBV20-1 | CSARGLAFYEQYF | TGCAGTGCTAGAGGACTAGCCTTCTACGAGCAGTACTTC
TRBJ2-5 | - | few | 13 | TRBV19 | CASSIGRFVAQYF | TGTGCCAGTAGTATCGGGCGGTTCGTGGCCCAGTACTTC
TRBJ1-4 | - | - | 17 | TRBV20-1 | CSARDSNRVLANEKLFF | TGCAGTGCTAGAGATTCCAACAGGGTTCTGGCTAATGAAAAACTGTTTTTT
TRBJ2-3 | - | many | 15 | TRBV4-3 | CASSQDLDRFDTQYF | TGCGCCAGCAGCCAAGATCTGGACCGCTTTGATACGCAGTATTTT
TRBJ2-3 | - | many | 14 | TRBV4-1 | CASSQAEDEDTQYF | TGCGCCAGCAGCCAAGCAGAGGACGAAGATACGCAGTATTTT
TRBJ2-2 | TRBD2 | - | 16 | TRBV3-1 | CASSQVAGGLTGELFF | TGTGCCAGCAGCCAAGTTGCGGGGGGGCTCACCGGGGAGCTGTTTTTT
TRBJ1-1 | - | few | 15 | TRBV4-3 | CASSQGRLTATEAFF | TGCGCCAGCAGCCAAGGTCGTCTCACAGCCACTGAAGCTTTCTTT
TRBJ2-7 | TRBD2 | - | 12 | TRBV6-5 | CASRGGPYEQYF | TGTGCCAGCAGGGGAGGGCCCTACGAGCAGTACTTC
TRBJ1-6 | - | - | 12 | TRBV12-3/TRBV12-4 | CASNVRGSPLHF | TGTGCCAGCAACGTTCGCGGTTCACCCCTCCACTTT
TRBJ2-7 | - | - | 15 | TRBV7-2 | CARSARDQGFYEQYF | TGTGCCCGCAGCGCCCGGGACCAGGGGTTTTACGAGCAGTACTTC